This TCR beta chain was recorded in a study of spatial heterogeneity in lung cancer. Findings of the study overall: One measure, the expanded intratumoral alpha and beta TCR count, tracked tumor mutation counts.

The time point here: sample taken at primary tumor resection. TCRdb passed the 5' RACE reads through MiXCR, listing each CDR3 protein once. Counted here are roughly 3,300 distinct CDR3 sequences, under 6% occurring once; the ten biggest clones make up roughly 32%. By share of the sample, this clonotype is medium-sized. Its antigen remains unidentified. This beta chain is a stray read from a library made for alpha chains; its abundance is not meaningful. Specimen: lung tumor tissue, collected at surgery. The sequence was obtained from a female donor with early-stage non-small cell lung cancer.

This chain's CDR3 is CASSAGLYNTEAFF. DNA of the CDR3: TGTGCCAGCAGTGCAGGACTTTACAACACTGAAGCTTTCTTT. The chain carries TRBV2 and TRBJ1-1, with no clear D. The V gene lost 4 bases and the J gene lost 2 bases, with 11 bases spanning the gap. The CDR3 covers 14 residues. The V gene's germline CDR1 is SNHLY and CDR2 FYNNEI.